Presented here are 9 T cell receptor beta chains from one specimen sequenced in a study of long-term antiretroviral therapy in people with HIV. At survey level, the immunoSEQ assay was run in its v3.0 version. The protocol was immunoSEQ multiplex PCR, while the TCRdb copy is restricted to in-frame clones and leaves out a portion. The sample consists of fewer than 35,000 clones, roughly 88% of them appearing once. Material: unsorted PBMCs, obtained 3 years after starting antiretroviral therapy. The receptors originated from a man aged 35 to 55 with HIV.

The chain is built from TRBV6-5 and TRBJ1-2, with 8 bases identical to TRBD1. V gave up 6 bases and J gave up 7 bases; unmatched junction bases: 1. The CDR3 has 11 residues. Germline CDR1 is MNHEY and CDR2 is SVGAGI. The CDR3 protein is CASSQGAGYTF. DNA of the CDR3: TGTGCCAGCAGCCAGGGGGCTGGCTACACCTTC.

This chain joins TRBV28 and TRBJ1-4; tentatively, D is TRBD1 (5 bases). CDR1 MDHEN and CDR2 SYDVKM come from the germline V gene. Trimming took 5 bases from V and 7 from J, leaving 23 bases between them. The CDR3 has 17 amino acids. CDR3 in amino acids: CASSPPGAGGHREKLFF. As DNA, the CDR3 is TGTGCCAGCAGTCCCCCCGGGGCGGGGGGTCATCGTGAAAAACTGTTTTTT.

This chain connects TRBV7-2 to TRBJ2-7; 10 bases line up with TRBD2. The length of the CDR3 is 14 residues. From germline, CDR1 is SGHTA and CDR2 FQGNSA. Unmatched junction bases numbered 6, after V lost 7 bases and J lost 3 bases. Here the CDR3 reads CASNHGTSDYEQYF. The CDR3 coding sequence is TGTGCCAGCAACCATGGGACTAGCGACTACGAGCAGTACTTC.

This chain uses TRBV6-1 with TRBJ2-2; D is perhaps TRBD1 (6 bases). V lost 10 bases to trimming and J lost 6 bases, with 18 bases between them. The CDR3 has 14 residues. Germline values: CDR1 MNHNS, CDR2 SASEGT. DNA of the CDR3: TGTGCCACCAGGTTCGAACAGGGCTCCGGGGAGCTGTTTTTT. Translated, it gives CATRFEQGSGELFF.

The table lists this clone with a few counts. The rearrangement joins TRBV18 to TRBJ2-5, with a tentative D call TRBD1 (5 bases). The CDR3 consists of 13 residues. With 6 bases removed from V and 1 base from J, the gap between germline ends came to 9 bases. Germline CDR1 is KGHSH and CDR2 is LQKENI. The CDR3 protein is CASSPGIQETQYF. The DNA for the CDR3 is TGTGCCAGCTCTCCAGGGATCCAAGAGACCCAGTACTTC.

This clone has only a few counts. This chain connects TRBV7-9 to TRBJ1-5; D ambiguous. The CDR3 has 14 residues. V was cut by 1 base and J by 3 bases, with 7 bases left in between. Per germline, CDR1 SEHNR and CDR2 FQNEAQ (reference sequence). CDR3 sequence: CASSLDLPNQPQHF. For the CDR3, the DNA is TGTGCCAGCAGCTTAGATCTGCCCAATCAGCCCCAGCATTTT. The full variable domain, its missing parts supplied by reference TRBV7-9 and TRBJ1-5, is DTGVSQNPRHKITKRGQNVTFRCDPISEHNRLYWYRQTLGQGPEFLTYFQNEAQLEKSRLLSDRFSAERPKGSFSTLEIQRTEQGDSAMYLCASSLDLPNQPQHFGDGTRLSIL.

This clone was counted between two and nine times. The chain is built from TRBV7-3 and TRBJ2-2, with 10 bases lining up with TRBD1. CDR3 length: 15 amino acids. CDR1 SGHTA and CDR2 FQGTGA come from the germline V gene. The J segment lost 7 bases and the V segment lost 6 bases, leaving 8 bases of the junction unmatched. The CDR3 coding sequence is TGTGCCAGCAGACCCGGGACAGGGGAGGGCGGGGAGCTGTTTTTT. The encoded protein is CASRPGTGEGGELFF.

The chain combines TRBV27 with TRBJ2-1, with D possibly matching TRBD1 (5 bases). The germline V gene encodes CDR1 MNHEY and CDR2 SMNVEV (reference sequence). CDR3 size: 16 residues. Between the trimmed V and J ends, which lost 5 bases and 0 bases, there was a span of 14 bases. The CDR3 coding sequence is TGTGCCAGCAGTCTACTGACAGCGAGCTCCTACAATGAGCAGTTCTTC. Translation gives CASSLLTASSYNEQFF.

This rearrangement joins TRBV6-4 to TRBJ2-7; TRBD1 matches at 7 bases. V lost 1 base, J lost 6 bases, and 3 bases stayed unmatched. This CDR3 has 13 residues. Germline values: CDR1 MRHNA, CDR2 SNTAGT. The DNA of the CDR3 is TGTGCCAGCAGTGACTATCCAGGGGGCGAGCAGTACTTC. This codes for CASSDYPGGEQYF.